This T cell receptor (beta chain) was recorded in a study of cytotoxic CD8 clonotypes in ibrutinib-treated CLL. Study in general: Researchers reported ten to twelve relapsed/refractory and about 14 treatment-naive patients, roughly 17 of them IGHV unmutated.

Germline V gives CDR1 LGHNA, CDR2 YSLEER. Trimming took 1 base from V and 2 from J, leaving 12 bases between them. This CDR3 region has 17 residues. Sequenced by immunoSEQ multiplex PCR; TCRdb stores in-frame clones only, minus some. The repertoire holds 85,000 or so clones, with about 76% as singletons. The study, taken as a whole, reports: Higher clonality was seen at ibrutinib response and a return toward baseline at progression. At baseline, clonality was higher than in age-matched healthy donors and correlated with CD8+ counts.

Note on this clone: Its antigen is as yet unknown.

Source: PBMCs, taken after 12 months of ibrutinib treatment. The chain joins TRBV4-3 to TRBJ2-6; D is uncertain. This clonotype was sampled from a human donor with chronic lymphocytic leukemia. CDR3 in amino acids: CASSQVAGLAGANVLTF. Written as DNA, the CDR3 is TGCGCCAGCAGCCAAGTGGCCGGGCTCGCTGGGGCCAACGTCCTGACTTTC.